This entry concerns a single T cell receptor (beta chain). As yet, its antigen is unknown. The data were obtained in a study of OX40 agonist ivuxolimab in advanced cancers. Study-level background: Enrollees could have had prior anti-PD-1, anti-PD-L1 or anti-CTLA-4 therapy, which 40% had received. Study-wide results and caveats: CD8+ T cells averaged more expanded clones than CD4+. Those patients achieving a partial response at 0.1-3.0 mg/kg showed among the lowest clonal expansion.

Trimming removed 4 bases at V and 6 bases at J, with 10 bases between. This CDR3 has 12 amino acids. CDR1 and CDR2 (germline): SGHAT, FQNNGV. Clones were read by immunoSEQ multiplex PCR, and TCRdb kept only the in-frame ones, dropping some. This table holds around 60,000 clones, around 82% found once. Sampling times: baseline, cycle 4 day 1, cycle 7 day 1. V and J are TRBV11-2 and TRBJ2-7; D is possibly TRBD1 (6 bases). Sequencing used CD4+ or CD8+ T cells sorted from blood, obtained in a trial of the OX40 agonist ivuxolimab. The receptor comes from an adult with an advanced solid tumor such as melanoma, head and neck, liver or kidney cancer. The CDR3 protein is CASSSGHVEQYF. Here the CDR3 DNA reads TGTGCCAGCAGCTCGGGACACGTCGAGCAGTACTTC. Together with reference TRBV11-2 and TRBJ2-7, the CDR3 gives the full variable domain: EAGVAQSPRYKIIEKRQSVAFWCNPISGHATLYWYQQILGQGPKLLIQFQNNGVVDDSQLPKDRFSAERLKGVDSTLKIQPAKLEDSAVYLCASSSGHVEQYFGPGTRLTVT.